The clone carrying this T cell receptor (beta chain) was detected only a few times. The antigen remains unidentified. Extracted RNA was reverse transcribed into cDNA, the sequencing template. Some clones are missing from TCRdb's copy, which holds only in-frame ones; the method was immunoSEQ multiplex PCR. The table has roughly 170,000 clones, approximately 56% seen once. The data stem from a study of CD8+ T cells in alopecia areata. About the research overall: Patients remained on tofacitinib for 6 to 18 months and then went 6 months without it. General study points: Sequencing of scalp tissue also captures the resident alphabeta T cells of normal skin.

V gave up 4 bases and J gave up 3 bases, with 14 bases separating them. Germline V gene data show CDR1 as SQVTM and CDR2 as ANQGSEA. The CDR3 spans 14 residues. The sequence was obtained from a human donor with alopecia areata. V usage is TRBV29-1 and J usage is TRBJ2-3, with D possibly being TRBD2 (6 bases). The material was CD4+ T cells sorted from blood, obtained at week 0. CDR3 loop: CSVASRRGTDTQYF. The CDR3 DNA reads TGCAGCGTTGCGTCGCGCCGGGGGACAGATACGCAGTATTTT.